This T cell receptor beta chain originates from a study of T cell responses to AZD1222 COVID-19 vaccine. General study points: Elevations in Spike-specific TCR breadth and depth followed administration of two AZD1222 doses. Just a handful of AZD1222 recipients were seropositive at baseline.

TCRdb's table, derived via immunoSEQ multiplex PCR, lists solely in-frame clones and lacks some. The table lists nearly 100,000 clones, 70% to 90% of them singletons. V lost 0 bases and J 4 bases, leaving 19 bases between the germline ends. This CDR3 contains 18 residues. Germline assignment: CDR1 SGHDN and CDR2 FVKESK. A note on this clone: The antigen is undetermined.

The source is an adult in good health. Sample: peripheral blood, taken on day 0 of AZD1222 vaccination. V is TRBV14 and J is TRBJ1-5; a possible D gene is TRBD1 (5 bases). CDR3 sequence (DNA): TGTGCCAGCAGCCAAGACCCTCTAAACTTGGGACCGAATCAGCCCCAGCATTTT. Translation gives CASSQDPLNLGPNQPQHF.